This T cell receptor beta chain stems from a study of T cell changes during pregnancy in multiple sclerosis. The germline V gene has CDR1 SGHNT and CDR2 YYREEE (reference sequence). The CDR3 has 15 amino acids. The V gene end was trimmed by 2 bases and the J gene end by 10 bases; junction bases not matched to a gene: 5. Sequenced by immunoSEQ multiplex PCR; TCRdb stores in-frame clones only, minus some. Of tens of thousands of clones listed, around 93% were seen once; the top ten hold 1.5% to 2%. The sequencing used peripheral blood, collected in the first trimester of pregnancy. The chain employs TRBV5-4 and TRBJ1-6, with TRBD1 matching 11 bases. This clonotype was obtained from a female donor in good health, enrolled as a control in a pregnancy study. For the CDR3, the DNA is TGTGCCAGCAGCTTAAGGGACAGGGGGAGCTCACCCCTCCACTTT. This sequence encodes CASSLRDRGSSPLHF.